The clone carrying this TCR beta chain was seen more than once but under ten times. Antigen specificity is unknown. The data originate from a study of T cell repertoires in cytomegalovirus infection. Study-level points and caveats: Based on cumulative public TCR beta family frequency, carriers of CMV plus the relevant HLA were identified. Dominant in the ex vivo response were TCR beta clonotypes restricted by HLA-C and specific for CMV.

TCRdb called the reads again in MiXCR, with one record for every CDR3 protein. The data contain approximately 190,000 distinct CDR3 sequences, roughly 30% of them seen just once; the ten biggest clones take up under 35%. Germline CDR1 SGHVS, CDR2 FNYEAQ. Between the trimmed V and J ends, which lost 3 bases and 8 bases, there was a span of 20 bases. The CDR3 is made up of 16 amino acids. Source material: PBMCs. The V call is TRBV7-6, the J call TRBJ1-3; weak D call: TRBD1 (5 bases). This TCR was recovered from a human donor in good health (CMV status not recorded). Some clones in this sample may be carry-over from other donors' samples. The CDR3 is CASSFTGASESYTIYF. Written as DNA, the CDR3 is TGTGCCAGCAGCTTTACCGGGGCCAGCGAGAGTTACACCATATATTTT. The full variable domain, its missing parts supplied by reference TRBV7-6 and TRBJ1-3, is GAGVSQSPRYKVTKRGQDVALRCDPISGHVSLYWYRQALGQGPEFLTYFNYEAQQDKSGLPNDRFSAERPEGSISTLTIQRTEQRDSAMYRCASSFTGASESYTIYFGEGSWLTVV.